The sequence of this TCR beta chain was determined in a study of Graves' ophthalmopathy and Graves' hyperthyroidism. Points on this clonotype: Its target is not known.

Researchers took RNA transcripts and amplified TCR beta CDR3 regions from them. HTBI primers were employed in first-round RT-PCR, then a second-round multiplex PCR followed. MiXCR was run by TCRdb on the multiplex PCR reads, yielding one entry per CDR3 protein. There are approximately 380,000 distinct CDR3 sequences in the sample; roughly 21% occur only once, and around 3.2% lies in the top ten. Trimming cost V 4 bases and J 1 base, with 13 bases left between them. There are 15 residues in the CDR3. Aged 18 to 65, hyperthyroidism patients had been newly diagnosed, with under 2 months' duration. The PBMCs originated from roughly 10 ml of fresh peripheral blood. Whole-study results and caveats: Appearing in blood as well were most expanded thyroid clonotypes above 0.001 frequency.

The chain combines TRBV12-3 or TRBV12-4 with TRBJ1-2; D is unclear. Sequencing used peripheral blood. The sequence came from a woman younger than 30 with stable Graves' hyperthyroidism. The chain's CDR3 is CASSYRTWNNYGYTF. The CDR3 DNA is TGTGCCAGCAGTTATCGTACCTGGAATAACTATGGCTACACCTTC.